Listed below are T cell receptor beta chains from one sample, sequenced in a study of T-cell reconstitution after alpha-beta-depleted transplantation in children. TCRdb used MiXCR to reprocess the PCR reads, holding one entry per CDR3 protein. The sample has 95,000 to 120,000 distinct CDR3 sequences, 6.4% seen once. The source material was PBMCs, mostly from graft donor cells, sampled 360 days after TCRalphabeta/CD19-depleted stem cell transplant. The receptors originated from a male patient aged 2 to 10 who had a stem cell transplant for acute lymphoblastic leukemia, so the T cells may come from the graft donor. Each CDR3 is given with its conserved first and last residue. A D gene is named only where the DNA matches it firmly.

TRBJ1-3 | . | 14 | TRBV20-1 | CSAAGAHSGNTIYF
TRBJ2-7 | TRBD1 | 16 | TRBV4-3 | CASSQEGGQGFYEQYF
TRBJ2-3 | TRBD1 | 14 | TRBV7-6 | CASSFQGATDTQYF
TRBJ2-1 | . | 15 | TRBV9 | CASSVGGRPYNEQFF
TRBJ2-3 | . | 16 | TRBV24-1 | CATSGTRHFPTDTQYF
TRBJ1-1 | . | 12 | TRBV6-6 | CASSPLWPEAFF
TRBJ2-5 | . | 12 | TRBV7-2 | CASSFGKETQYF
TRBJ2-5 | TRBD2 | 14 | TRBV30 | CAVTGTSGKETQYF
TRBJ2-1 | . | 13 | TRBV2 | CASSTDRDNEQFF
TRBJ2-7 | . | 12 | TRBV29-1 | CSYAVSSYEQYF
TRBJ1-5 | . | 14 | TRBV29-1 | CSVGGTRGNQPQHF
TRBJ2-7 | . | 15 | TRBV9 | CASSVPPNNSYEQYF
TRBJ1-5 | . | 16 | TRBV4-3 | CASSQYWGAPNQPQHF
TRBJ2-3 | TRBD1 | 15 | TRBV29-1 | CSVGPGDRGPDTQYF
TRBJ2-1 | . | 13 | TRBV5-1 | CASSLVGGNEQFF
TRBJ2-5 | . | 16 | TRBV4-3 | CASSQDERGIAETQYF
TRBJ2-3 | TRBD2 | 17 | TRBV4-1 | CASSQGAAGGRTDTQYF
TRBJ1-2 | TRBD1 | 14 | TRBV7-9 | CASSPTDRNYGYTF
TRBJ1-1 | . | 14 | TRBV6-2/TRBV6-3 | CASSPGTVNTEAFF
TRBJ1-4 | . | 17 | TRBV5-1 | CASSFGSKFTTNEKLFF
TRBJ2-1 | . | 16 | TRBV9 | CASSLRRASSYNEQFF
TRBJ1-1 | . | 15 | TRBV3-1 | CASSPPLRGNTEAFF
TRBJ2-5 | . | 14 | TRBV7-3 | CASSSTGDGGAQYF
TRBJ2-1 | TRBD2 | 15 | TRBV6-2/TRBV6-3 | CASRGIAGGPYEQFF
TRBJ1-5 | TRBD1 | 14 | TRBV6-1 | CASSDRAGNQPQHF
TRBJ2-5 | . | 11 | TRBV5-8 | CASSLVETQYF
TRBJ2-2 | . | 15 | TRBV6-1 | CASTHGGGWTGELFF
TRBJ2-1 | . | 15 | TRBV5-5 | CASSLDRGGYHEQFF
TRBJ2-1 | . | 13 | TRBV27 | CASSPGLDPEQFF
TRBJ2-2 | . | 13 | TRBV7-9 | CASSLAGTGGLFF
TRBJ1-2 | . | 15 | TRBV21-1 | CADNDLGVPDYGYTF
TRBJ1-2 | . | 14 | TRBV5-1 | CASSLTGSPYGYTF
TRBJ1-2 | . | 13 | TRBV6-2/TRBV6-3 | CASSSSGYYGYTF
TRBJ2-6 | TRBD1 | 17 | TRBV7-6 | CASSPYRQGSGANVLTF
TRBJ1-1 | . | 13 | TRBV20-1 | CSARPTGFTEAFF
TRBJ1-1 | . | 13 | TRBV4-1 | CASSQVGDTEAFF
TRBJ2-7 | . | 13 | TRBV2 | CASQWVSAYEQYF
TRBJ2-1 | . | 12 | TRBV7-9 | CASSLVYNEQFF
TRBJ2-7 | . | 15 | TRBV9 | CASSVGVGAVYEQYF
TRBJ1-1 | . | 12 | TRBV6-1 | CATEGGLSEAFF
TRBJ2-4 | . | 15 | TRBV6-5 | CASTYSGQGRNIQYF